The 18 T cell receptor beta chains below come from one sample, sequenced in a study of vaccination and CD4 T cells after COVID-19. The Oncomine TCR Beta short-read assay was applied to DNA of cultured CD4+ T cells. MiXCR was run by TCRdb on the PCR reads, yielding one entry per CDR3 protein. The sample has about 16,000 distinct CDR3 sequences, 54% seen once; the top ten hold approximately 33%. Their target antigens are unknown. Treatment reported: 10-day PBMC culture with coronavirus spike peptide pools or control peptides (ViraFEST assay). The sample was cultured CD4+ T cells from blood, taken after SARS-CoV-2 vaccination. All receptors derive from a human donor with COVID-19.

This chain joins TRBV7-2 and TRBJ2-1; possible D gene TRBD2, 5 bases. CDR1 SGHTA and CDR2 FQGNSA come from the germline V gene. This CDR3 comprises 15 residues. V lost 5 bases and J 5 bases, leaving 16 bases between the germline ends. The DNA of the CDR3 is TGTGCCAGCAGCCCCACGGGGAAACAAAACAATGAGCAGTTCTTC. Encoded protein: CASSPTGKQNNEQFF.

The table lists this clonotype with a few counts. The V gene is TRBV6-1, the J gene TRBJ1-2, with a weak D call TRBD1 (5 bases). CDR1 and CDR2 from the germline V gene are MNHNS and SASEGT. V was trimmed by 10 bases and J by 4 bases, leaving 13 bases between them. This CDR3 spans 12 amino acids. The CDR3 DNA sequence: TGTGCCATTTCGGACAACCTCTATGGCTACACCTTC. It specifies CAISDNLYGYTF.

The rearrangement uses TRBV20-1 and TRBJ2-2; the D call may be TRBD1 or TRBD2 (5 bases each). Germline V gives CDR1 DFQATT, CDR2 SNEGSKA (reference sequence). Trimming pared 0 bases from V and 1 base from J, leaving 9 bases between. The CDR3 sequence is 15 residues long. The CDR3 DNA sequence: TGCAGTGCTAGAGAGGGGGTAATGAACACCGGGGAGCTGTTTTTT. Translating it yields CSAREGVMNTGELFF.

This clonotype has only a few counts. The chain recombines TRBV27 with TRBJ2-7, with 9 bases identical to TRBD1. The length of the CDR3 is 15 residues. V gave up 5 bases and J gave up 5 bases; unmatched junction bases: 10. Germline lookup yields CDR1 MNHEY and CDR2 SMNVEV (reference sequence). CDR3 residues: CASSNGQGRIDEQYF. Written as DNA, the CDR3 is TGTGCCAGCAGTAACGGACAGGGGAGGATCGACGAGCAGTACTTC.

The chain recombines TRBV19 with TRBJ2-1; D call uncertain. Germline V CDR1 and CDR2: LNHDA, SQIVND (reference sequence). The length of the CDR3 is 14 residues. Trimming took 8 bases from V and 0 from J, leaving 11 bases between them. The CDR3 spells CASEPRSSYNEQFF. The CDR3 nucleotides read TGTGCCAGTGAGCCGCGGAGCTCCTACAATGAGCAGTTCTTC.

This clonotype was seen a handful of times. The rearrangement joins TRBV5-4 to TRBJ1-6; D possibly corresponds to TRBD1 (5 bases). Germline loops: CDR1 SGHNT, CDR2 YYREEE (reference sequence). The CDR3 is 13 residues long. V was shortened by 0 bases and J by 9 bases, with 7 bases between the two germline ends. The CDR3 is CASSLVGGSPLHF. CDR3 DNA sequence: TGTGCCAGCAGCTTGGTGGGGGGTTCACCCCTCCACTTT.

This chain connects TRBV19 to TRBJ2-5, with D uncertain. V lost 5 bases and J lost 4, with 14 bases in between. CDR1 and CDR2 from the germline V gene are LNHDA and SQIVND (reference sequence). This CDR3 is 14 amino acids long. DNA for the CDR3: TGTGCCAGTAGTGAACCTCGGAGCCTAGAGACCCAGTACTTC. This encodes CASSEPRSLETQYF.

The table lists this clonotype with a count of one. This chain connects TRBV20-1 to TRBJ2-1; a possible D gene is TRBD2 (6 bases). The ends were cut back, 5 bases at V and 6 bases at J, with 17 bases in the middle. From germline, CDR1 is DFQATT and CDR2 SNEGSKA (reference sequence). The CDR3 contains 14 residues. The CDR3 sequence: CSAPGTPGTNEQFF. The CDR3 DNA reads TGCAGTGCTCCCGGGACTCCCGGGACCAATGAGCAGTTCTTC.

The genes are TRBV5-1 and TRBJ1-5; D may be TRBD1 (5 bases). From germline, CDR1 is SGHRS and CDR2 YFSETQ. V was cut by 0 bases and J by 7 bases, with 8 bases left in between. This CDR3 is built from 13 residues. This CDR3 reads CASSLGGGQPQHF. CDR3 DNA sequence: TGCGCCAGCAGCTTGGGGGGGGGACAGCCCCAGCATTTT.

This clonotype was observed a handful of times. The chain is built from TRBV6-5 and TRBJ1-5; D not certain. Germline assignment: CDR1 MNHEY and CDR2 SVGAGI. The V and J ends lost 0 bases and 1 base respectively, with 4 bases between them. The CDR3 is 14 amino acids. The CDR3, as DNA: TGTGCCAGCAGTTACTCGAGCAGCAATCAGCCCCAGCATTTT. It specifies CASSYSSSNQPQHF.

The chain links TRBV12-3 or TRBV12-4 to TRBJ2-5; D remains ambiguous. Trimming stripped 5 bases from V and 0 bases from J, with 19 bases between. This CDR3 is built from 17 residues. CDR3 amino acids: CASSRSHPLLYQETQYF. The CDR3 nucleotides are TGTGCCAGCAGTAGGTCGCATCCTCTATTATACCAAGAGACCCAGTACTTC.

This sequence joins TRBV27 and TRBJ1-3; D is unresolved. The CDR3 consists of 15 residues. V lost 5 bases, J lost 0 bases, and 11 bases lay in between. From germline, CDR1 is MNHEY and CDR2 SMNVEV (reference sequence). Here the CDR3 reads CASSSGRASGNTIYF. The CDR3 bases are TGTGCCAGCAGTAGTGGTCGGGCCTCTGGAAACACCATATATTTT.

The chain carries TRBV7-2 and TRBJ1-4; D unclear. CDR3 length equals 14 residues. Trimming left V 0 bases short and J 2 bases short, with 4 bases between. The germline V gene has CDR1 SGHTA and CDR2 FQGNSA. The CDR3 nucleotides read TGTGCCAGCAGCTTAGCAGCCACTAATGAAAAACTGTTTTTT. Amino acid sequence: CASSLAATNEKLFF.

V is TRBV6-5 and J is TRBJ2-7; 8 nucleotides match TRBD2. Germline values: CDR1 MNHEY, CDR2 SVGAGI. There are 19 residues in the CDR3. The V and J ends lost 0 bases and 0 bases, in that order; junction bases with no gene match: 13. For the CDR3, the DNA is TGTGCCAGCAGTTACTCGCGGGCCTACGGGGGGGGATTCTCCTACGAGCAGTACTTC. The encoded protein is CASSYSRAYGGGFSYEQYF.

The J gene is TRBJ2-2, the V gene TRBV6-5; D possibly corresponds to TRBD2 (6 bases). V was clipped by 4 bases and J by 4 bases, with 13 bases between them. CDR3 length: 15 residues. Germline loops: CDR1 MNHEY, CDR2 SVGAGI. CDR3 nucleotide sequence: TGTGCCAGCAGTTCGGGACTCCCCCCCACCGGGGAGCTGTTTTTT. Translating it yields CASSSGLPPTGELFF.

CDR3 sequence: CATSRDRWQNYGYTF. DNA of the CDR3: TGTGCCACCAGCAGAGATCGATGGCAAAACTATGGCTACACCTTC. The chain couples TRBV15 to TRBJ1-2; no clear D gene. CDR1 and CDR2 from the germline V gene are LNHNV and YYDKDF (reference sequence). This CDR3 contains 15 residues. Trimming took 0 bases from V and 2 from J, leaving 10 bases between them.

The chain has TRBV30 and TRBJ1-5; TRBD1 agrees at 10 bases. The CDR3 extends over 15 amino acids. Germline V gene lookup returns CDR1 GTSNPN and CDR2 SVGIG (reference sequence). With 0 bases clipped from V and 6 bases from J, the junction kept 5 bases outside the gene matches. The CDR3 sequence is CAWSVGTGDSQPQHF. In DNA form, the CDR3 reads TGTGCCTGGAGTGTGGGGACAGGGGACTCTCAGCCCCAGCATTTT.

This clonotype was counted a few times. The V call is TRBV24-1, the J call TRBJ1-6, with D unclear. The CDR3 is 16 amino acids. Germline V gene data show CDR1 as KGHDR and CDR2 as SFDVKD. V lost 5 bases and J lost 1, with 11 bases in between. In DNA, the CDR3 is TGTGCCACCAGTGTTCAGGCGCCGTCCTATAATTCACCCCTCCACTTT. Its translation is CATSVQAPSYNSPLHF.